The 12 T cell receptor beta chains below were found in one sample sequenced in a study of blood T cells in healthy people across ages. It was with a sample-barcoded 5' primer and a J-beta primer mix that a second PCR of about 6 to 12 cycles was run. TCRdb called the 5' RACE reads again in MiXCR, with one record for every CDR3 protein. This table holds over a million distinct CDR3 sequences, 40% to 45% found once. The sequenced sample was blood. Every receptor here comes from a woman between 55 and 75 years old in good health.

The genes are TRBV6-5 and TRBJ2-2, with a possible D match to TRBD1 (6 bases). Per the germline V gene, CDR1 is MNHEY and CDR2 is SVGAGI. V dropped 2 bases and J dropped 2 bases, with 9 bases sitting between them. This CDR3 contains 15 residues. The CDR3 region is CASSYGGPNTGELFF. The DNA of the CDR3 is TGTGCCAGCAGTTACGGGGGCCCCAACACCGGGGAGCTGTTTTTT.

CDR3 DNA sequence: TGCAGCGTTGAGTCCCCGGACAGGGGGTCCTACGAGCAGTACTTC. Residues: CSVESPDRGSYEQYF. The chain is built from TRBV29-1 and TRBJ2-7; the match to TRBD1 covers 10 bases. This CDR3 is built from 15 residues. Germline V gives CDR1 SQVTM, CDR2 ANQGSEA. V lost 3 bases, J lost 1 base, and 6 bases stayed unmatched.

The chain couples TRBV20-1 to TRBJ2-2; TRBD2 matches 10 bases. Germline V gives CDR1 DFQATT, CDR2 SNEGSKA (reference sequence). The CDR3 contains 20 residues. The J segment lost 0 bases and the V segment lost 2 bases, leaving 15 bases of the junction unmatched. The CDR3 here is CSARKDPLAGVDANTGELFF. CDR3 DNA: TGCAGTGCTAGAAAGGATCCCCTAGCGGGAGTAGATGCGAACACCGGGGAGCTGTTTTTT.

This chain connects TRBV24-1 to TRBJ2-3, with 7 bases fitting TRBD2. With 5 bases clipped from V and 4 bases from J, the junction kept 5 bases outside the gene matches. Looked up from germline, CDR1 is KGHDR and CDR2 is SFDVKD. The CDR3 sequence is 14 residues long. For the CDR3, the DNA is TGTGCCACCAGTGCTCCGGGGGGTTCAGATACGCAGTATTTT. Its protein product is CATSAPGGSDTQYF.

In its sample, this clonotype was seen a few times. J is TRBJ2-7 and V is TRBV12-3 or TRBV12-4, with TRBD2 identical over 8 bases. Unmatched junction bases numbered 11, after V lost 9 bases and J lost 4 bases. The CDR3 has 14 amino acids. CDR3 nucleotides: TGTGCCAGTCCTTTAAGGCGCGGGAGGTACGAGCAGTACTTC. It yields the protein CASPLRRGRYEQYF.

In this sample, this clonotype turned up a few times. The chain combines TRBV29-1 with TRBJ1-2; D possibly corresponds to TRBD1 (6 bases). V shed 3 bases and J shed 2 bases, with 16 bases lying between them. The V gene's germline CDR1 is SQVTM and CDR2 ANQGSEA. The CDR3 runs 15 residues. The CDR3 loop is CSVDYLGQSNYGYTF. The CDR3 nucleotides are TGCAGCGTTGATTATCTTGGACAGTCGAACTATGGCTACACCTTC.

The chain joins TRBV10-3 to TRBJ2-7, with D perhaps TRBD1 (6 bases). The CDR3 is made up of 13 amino acids. Germline V gene sequence: CDR1 ENHRY, CDR2 SYGVKD. V was trimmed by 6 bases and J by 3 bases, leaving 12 bases between them. CDR3 amino acids: CAIRGAVGYEQYF. The CDR3 DNA is TGTGCCATCAGGGGGGCTGTCGGCTACGAGCAGTACTTC.

In this sample, this clonotype turned up a few times. The chain combines TRBV29-1 with TRBJ2-1; D call uncertain. Trimming stripped 7 bases from V and 6 bases from J, with 10 bases between. This CDR3 has 11 residues. Germline lookup yields CDR1 SQVTM and CDR2 ANQGSEA. DNA of the CDR3: TGCAGCGCCAGCCAAATCAATGAGCAGTTCTTC. As protein: CSASQINEQFF.

The J gene is TRBJ2-1, the V gene TRBV6-1; TRBD2 agrees at 11 bases. Per the germline V gene, CDR1 is MNHNS and CDR2 is SASEGT. V lost 10 bases and J lost 3; bases outside the gene matches: 17. There are 18 residues in the CDR3. The CDR3 DNA reads TGTGCCACCCAGGGGGTGGTAGCGGGAGGGCCATTCTACAATGAGCAGTTCTTC. This translates into CATQGVVAGGPFYNEQFF.

The genes are TRBV20-1 and TRBJ2-1, with D perhaps matching TRBD2 (5 bases). Germline values: CDR1 DFQATT, CDR2 SNEGSKA (reference sequence). CDR3 length: 14 residues. Trimming took 3 bases from V and 0 from J, leaving 9 bases between them. The CDR3 spells CSASQRSSYNEQFF. CDR3 sequence (DNA): TGCAGTGCTAGTCAGCGGAGCTCCTACAATGAGCAGTTCTTC.

The chain employs TRBV20-1 and TRBJ2-4; no reliable D call. The J call is in doubt because the DNA end fits TRBJ2-7 better. The CDR3 covers 14 residues. Germline CDR1 and CDR2: DFQATT and SNEGSKA (reference sequence). The CDR3 spells CSARDSGRLYEQYF. The CDR3 DNA reads as TGCAGTGCTAGAGATTCAGGAAGACTCTACGAGCAGTACTTC.

This clonotype was counted many times. The chain uses TRBV7-9 and TRBJ2-5, with TRBD2 matching 9 bases. J gave up 3 bases and V 5 bases, and 10 bases lay outside the gene matches. Germline CDR1 SEHNR, CDR2 FQNEAQ (reference sequence). The CDR3 runs to 16 residues. The CDR3 loop is CASSPTSGSPKETQYF. The CDR3 nucleotides read TGTGCCAGCAGCCCTACTAGCGGGTCTCCCAAAGAGACCCAGTACTTC.